Below are 5 T cell receptor beta chains sequenced from a single sample in a study of regulatory T cells in long-lasting Graves disease. Building the TCR beta libraries relied on iRepertoire HTBI primers, and CDR3 regions underwent Arm-PCR. TCRdb called the multiplex PCR reads again in MiXCR, with one record for every CDR3 protein. The repertoire consists of about 340,000 distinct CDR3 sequences, with about 19% occurring once and the leading ten covering just under 30%. The time point here: persistent/refractory GD, antithyroid drugs over 5 years with positive TRAb. RNA extracted from PBMCs served as the sequencing template. The material was peripheral blood mononuclear cells (PBMCs), obtained when the disease was refractory, from a patient treated with antithyroid drugs. All receptors derive from a female donor with Graves disease.

Turning to this clonotype: This clone may be a read error of a much larger clone one base away. As DNA, the CDR3 is TGTGCCAGCAGGCCAGGAGGGTACACTGAAGCTTCCTTT. This gives the protein CASRPGGYTEASF. J is TRBJ1-1 and V is TRBV28; D gene unclear. CDR3 length: 13 residues. The germline CDR1 and CDR2 sequences are MDHEN and SYDVKM.

This clonotype was seen at least ten times. The rearrangement links TRBV5-1 to TRBJ1-4; the D gene is possibly TRBD1 (5 bases). Germline CDR1 and CDR2: SGHRS and YFSETQ. This CDR3 spans 15 amino acids. The germline V and J ends were trimmed by 4 bases and 8 bases, with 18 bases remaining between them. The CDR3 sequence is CASSPENWGDEKLFF. The CDR3 region has the DNA TGCGCCAGCAGCCCCGAAAACTGGGGGGACGAAAAACTGTTTTTT.

V usage is TRBV2 and J usage is TRBJ1-5, with a possible D match to TRBD1 (5 bases). Germline CDR1 and CDR2: SNHLY and FYNNEI. V was clipped by 4 bases and J by 2 bases, with 12 bases between them. The CDR3 consists of 15 residues. This CDR3 is CASSGIGGGNQPQHF. The CDR3 bases are TGTGCCAGCAGTGGGATTGGAGGGGGCAATCAGCCCCAGCATTTT.

CDR3 loop: CACLNIQGPRREQYF. The DNA of the CDR3 is TGTGCCTGCTTAAATATTCAGGGGCCTCGAAGAGAGCAGTACTTC. V usage is TRBV30 and J usage is TRBJ2-7, with D maybe TRBD1 (6 bases). The CDR3 extends over 15 amino acids. Between the trimmed V and J ends, which lost 6 bases and 7 bases, there was a span of 25 bases. CDR1 is GTSNPN and CDR2 is SVGIG in the germline V gene (reference sequence).

The table lists this clonotype with many counts. Here the CDR3 DNA reads TGTGCCAGCAGTTTGAGGGCGGCTGAAGCTTTCTTT. This gives the protein CASSLRAAEAFF. The V and J genes are TRBV28 and TRBJ1-1; D remains unclear. The V gene's germline CDR1 is MDHEN and CDR2 SYDVKM. The CDR3 runs 12 residues. V lost 3 bases and J 6 bases, leaving 8 bases between the germline ends.